The sequence of this T cell receptor beta chain was determined in a study of blood T cell repertoires in COVID-19. Overall study: Sample material is recorded as cDNA or gDNA derived from T cells, B-cell-depleted T cells, or PBMCs.

The V gene's germline CDR1 is WNHNN and CDR2 SYGVQD (reference sequence). V was cut by 3 bases and J by 4 bases, with 12 bases left in between. CDR3 size: 14 residues. As originally analysed: Amplification with reference gene primers provided the estimates of nucleated cell counts. Data came from immunoSEQ multiplex PCR; TCRdb stores just in-frame clones and leaves some out. The DNA was the basis for D and trimming; V, J and clone size are from that table. The profile covers 95,000 to 150,000 clones, with about 84% appearing a single time and roughly 5.4% taken by the ten largest. The clonotype comes from a human donor in a cohort sampled during active COVID-19. The chain is built from TRBV10-1 and TRBJ2-5; maybe TRBD1 (6 bases). The sample was peripheral blood. The CDR3 region has the DNA TGCGCCAGCAGTGACACAGGGCCCATAGAGACCCAGTACTTC. This encodes CASSDTGPIETQYF.